Each of the 7 T cell receptor beta chains below was sequenced from the same sample in a study of blood T cell repertoires in COVID-19. Data came from immunoSEQ multiplex PCR; TCRdb stores just in-frame clones and leaves some out. The sample records about 49,000 clones, about 86% being singletons. Sequences were obtained from peripheral blood. These receptors originate from a woman of 80 years or more with COVID-19, enrolled during active disease.

The chain recombines TRBV6-5 with TRBJ2-2; maybe TRBD1 (6 bases). The V and J ends lost 6 bases and 4 bases respectively, with 15 bases between them. This CDR3 contains 15 residues. Germline CDR1 MNHEY, CDR2 SVGAGI. The CDR3 DNA reads as TGTGCCAGCAGACCTAGGGGGAGCCGCACCGGGGAGCTGTTTTTT. Amino acid sequence: CASRPRGSRTGELFF.

The chain employs TRBV6-5 and TRBJ2-5, with D perhaps TRBD1 (5 bases). Germline V CDR1 and CDR2: MNHEY, SVGAGI. This CDR3 has 15 amino acids. Trimming cost V 5 bases and J 3 bases, with 16 bases left between them. This CDR3 reads CASSLSAQGEETQYF. In DNA form, the CDR3 reads TGTGCCAGCAGTCTCAGCGCCCAGGGCGAAGAGACCCAGTACTTC.

The CDR3 is CASSPWTSGSYEQYF. The CDR3 bases are TGTGCCAGCAGTCCGTGGACTAGCGGGAGCTACGAGCAGTACTTC. The genes are TRBV28 and TRBJ2-7; TRBD2 agrees at 13 bases. The germline CDR1 and CDR2 sequences are MDHEN and SYDVKM. V gave up 5 bases and J gave up 3 bases; unmatched junction bases: 4. The CDR3 is made up of 15 amino acids.

This clone counts as medium-sized. The V gene is TRBV28, the J gene TRBJ2-5; D perhaps matches TRBD2 (6 bases). Germline values: CDR1 MDHEN, CDR2 SYDVKM. The CDR3 length is 16 residues. V dropped 2 bases and J dropped 3 bases, with 16 bases sitting between them. CDR3 nucleotide sequence: TGTGCCAGCAGTTTACCCCCGGCGGGGCGAGAAGAGACCCAGTACTTC. It translates to CASSLPPAGREETQYF.

This clone was counted once. Here the CDR3 reads CASSFYGGRGNEQFF. The CDR3 DNA sequence: TGTGCCAGCAGTTTTTACGGCGGGAGGGGCAATGAGCAGTTCTTC. This chain links TRBV28 with TRBJ2-1; 9 bases fit TRBD2. CDR3 length equals 15 residues. Germline loops: CDR1 MDHEN, CDR2 SYDVKM. V shed 3 bases and J 6 bases; nucleotides not matched to a gene: 6. Based on the CDR3 plus reference TRBV28 and TRBJ2-1, the full variable domain is DVKVTQSSRYLVKRTGEKVFLECVQDMDHENMFWYRQDPGLGLRLIYFSYDVKMKEKGDIPEGYSVSREKKERFSLILESASTNQTSMYLCASSFYGGRGNEQFFGPGTRLTVL.

The gene calls are TRBV7-9 and TRBJ2-7; D possibly corresponds to TRBD2 (6 bases). The CDR3 extends over 14 amino acids. In germline, CDR1 is SEHNR, CDR2 FQNEAQ (reference sequence). With 5 bases removed from V and 4 bases from J, the gap between germline ends came to 15 bases. CDR3 in DNA: TGTGCCAGCAGCGCTGGGGGGAGCGTATACGAGCAGTACTTC. Protein: CASSAGGSVYEQYF.

The J gene is TRBJ2-7, the V gene TRBV5-1; D is unresolved. CDR1 and CDR2 (germline): SGHRS, YFSETQ. This CDR3 contains 15 residues. The V gene lost 5 bases and the J gene lost 2 bases, with 17 bases spanning the gap. The CDR3 DNA follows: TGCGCCAGCAGTTCGGCGATAGCAGCCGCCTACGAGCAGTACTTC. This encodes CASSSAIAAAYEQYF.